This paragraph covers one T cell receptor beta chain sequence. Its antigen is not known. The trim removed 5 bases at V and 7 bases at J, leaving 8 bases unmatched. The CDR3 covers 13 residues. Germline V CDR1 and CDR2: DFQATT, SNEGSKA (reference sequence). These data belong to a study of response to subunit inactivated influenza vaccine. Study findings and constraints: Authors suggested that a seasonal influenza vaccination recruits few new T cells each time.

Each CDR3 protein gets one entry after TCRdb re-called the RT-PCR reads with MiXCR. Of some 540,000 distinct CDR3 sequences in the sample, under 25% are singletons; the top ten hold 2.5% to 3.5%. These data also formed part of another study, on T cells expressing NK-cell markers. As reported in that work: TCR beta libraries carry UMIs added by 5'RACE template switching. Sorting of alpha-beta TCR T cells alone was achieved in several experiments with an anti-gamma-delta TCR antibody. A handful of donors showed these clonotypes also leading the CD3+CD56-NKG2C+ fraction.

The sample was CD4+ T cells sorted from PBMCs, taken roughly 12 days after vaccination. This sequence joins TRBV20-1 and TRBJ2-7; 10 nucleotides align to TRBD1. The clonotype originates from a man aged 50 to 60 who received an inactivated influenza vaccine. The CDR3 loop is CSAQTGGPEEQYF. In DNA, the CDR3 is TGCAGTGCTCAGACAGGGGGCCCGGAGGAGCAGTACTTC.